Listed below are T cell receptor beta chains from one sample, sequenced in a study of shared clonotypes between healthy human individuals. TCRdb's copy holds only in-frame clones and misses some; the assay was immunoSEQ multiplex PCR. The sample yields about 560,000 clones, just over 75% seen once. The sample consisted of PBMCs. These receptors were obtained from a woman aged 40 to 50 in good health. Some clones in this sample may be carry-over from other donors' samples. CDR3s include the opening cysteine and the closing phenylalanine or tryptophan. Fields, in order: CDR3 DNA, CDR3 protein, V gene, J gene, D gene, clone size. D genes are given only for firm matches. Size is stated for part of the rows, as once, few or many counts, or as a class when the clone is expanded.

TGTGCCAGCAGTAAAATCAGCTCTGGGGCCAACGTCCTGACTTTC	CASSKISSGANVLTF	TRBV28	TRBJ2-6	NA	NA
TGTGCCAGCAGCCCCCAGCCTAGCGGGAGAGAGACCCAGTACTTC	CASSPQPSGRETQYF	TRBV7-3	TRBJ2-5	TRBD2	NA
TGTGCCAGCAGTTTAAGGGTCCTAGCCTACGAGCAGTACTTC	CASSLRVLAYEQYF	TRBV27	TRBJ2-7	NA	NA
TGCAGCGTTGCAGGGGCAGAGGGCTACACCTTC	CSVAGAEGYTF	TRBV29-1	TRBJ1-2	NA	few
TGTGCCAGCGATACCGTCGGACAAAAGTCACAAGAGACCCAGTACTTC	CASDTVGQKSQETQYF	TRBV28	TRBJ2-5	NA	NA
TGCGCCAGCACCCTGGGGGGGCGGGAGCTTTTCAATGAGCAGTTCTTC	CASTLGGRELFNEQFF	TRBV5-1	TRBJ2-1	NA	NA
TGTGCCAGCAGTGACCGGGGGCAGGAGTGGGCCGGGGAGCTGTTTTTT	CASSDRGQEWAGELFF	TRBV2	TRBJ2-2	NA	NA
TGCGCCAGCAGCTTGGACTTGGGCGGAACGCTGTCTACAGATACGCAGTATTTT	CASSLDLGGTLSTDTQYF	TRBV5-1	TRBJ2-3	NA	few
TGCGCCAGCAGCTTCAGGGGACCTAATGAAAAACTGTTTTTT	CASSFRGPNEKLFF	TRBV5-1	TRBJ1-4	NA	NA
TGTGCCAGCAGCCAAGAACTCGCCAACCCAGGCTACGAGCAGTACTTC	CASSQELANPGYEQYF	TRBV14	TRBJ2-7	NA	NA
TGTGCCAGCAGGTCGACAGGTTTTAAGCGGGAAAGCACAGATACGCAGTATTTT	CASRSTGFKRESTDTQYF	TRBV28	TRBJ2-3	NA	NA
TGTGCCAGCTCACCTAGATCTCCCAATGAGCAGTTCTTC	CASSPRSPNEQFF	TRBV18	TRBJ2-1	NA	NA
TGTGCCAGCAGTATAAACAGGGTTGTAGGCTCACCCCTCCACTTT	CASSINRVVGSPLHF	TRBV6-1	TRBJ1-6	NA	few
TGCAGTGGTAAGCGGGCATTGCAGCAGTACTTC	CSGKRALQQYF	TRBV20-1	TRBJ2-7	NA	NA
TGTGCCAGCAACAGGAACAGGGGACAAGAAAATGAGCAGTTCTTC	CASNRNRGQENEQFF	TRBV7-8	TRBJ2-1	TRBD1	NA
TGTGCCAGCAGCTTAGAAGGGACAGGGGACTACAATGAGCAGTTCTTC	CASSLEGTGDYNEQFF	TRBV7-3	TRBJ2-1	TRBD1	NA
TGTGCCAGCAGTTCCGGGCAGCAAGAGACCCAGTACTTC	CASSSGQQETQYF	TRBV28	TRBJ2-5	NA	NA
TGTGCCAGCAGTTCATGGGCTGGTGGCAATCAGCCCCAGCATTTT	CASSSWAGGNQPQHF	TRBV28	TRBJ1-5	NA	NA
TGTGCCAGCAGCTTGGGTGCAGCAACAGATACGCAGTATTTT	CASSLGAATDTQYF	TRBV11-2	TRBJ2-3	NA	NA
TGTGCCAGCCGAGACCAACAGGGCACCCAAGAGACCCAGTACTTC	CASRDQQGTQETQYF	TRBV21-1	TRBJ2-5	NA	NA
TGTGCCAGCAGTTCAGTAGCGGGAGTGGAGACCCAGTACTTC	CASSSVAGVETQYF	TRBV28	TRBJ2-5	TRBD2	few
TGTGCCAGTAGTATTTCCCGACGTCGGCATACTTGGGATGGCTACACCTTC	CASSISRRRHTWDGYTF	TRBV19	TRBJ1-2	NA	NA
TGTGCCAGTAGTATTGTTAGCGGGAGTTTTATAGATACGCAGTATTTT	CASSIVSGSFIDTQYF	TRBV19	TRBJ2-3	TRBD2	NA
TGTGCCAGCAGTTCCGGCCAGGGCAATCAGCCCCAGCATTTT	CASSSGQGNQPQHF	TRBV28	TRBJ1-5	NA	NA
TGTGCCAGCAGGGCCGGGACAGGGGATGGGACCCAGCATTTT	CASRAGTGDGTQHF	TRBV2	TRBJ1-5	TRBD1	few
TGCGCCAGCAGCTTGTCGGCAGCGAACACCGGGGAGCTGTTTTTT	CASSLSAANTGELFF	TRBV5-1	TRBJ2-2	NA	NA
TGTGCCATCAGTGAGGCGACTCCGGGGGAGCAGTACTTC	CAISEATPGEQYF	TRBV10-3	TRBJ2-5	NA	NA
TGTGCCAGCAGCTTAGTTCGAGCCAGGGGGGACTATGGCTACACCTTC	CASSLVRARGDYGYTF	TRBV7-2	TRBJ1-2	TRBD1	NA
TGTGCCAGCAGCGTAGACGGAGATACGCAGTATTTT	CASSVDGDTQYF	TRBV9	TRBJ2-3	NA	NA
TGTGCCAGCAGCTCTTGGGCGGGAGAAGAAGAGACCCAGTACTTC	CASSSWAGEEETQYF	TRBV11-2	TRBJ2-5	TRBD2	NA
TGTGCCAGCAGCTTAGGTGTACAGGGGGCGGGATACGAGCAGTACTTC	CASSLGVQGAGYEQYF	TRBV7-2	TRBJ2-7	TRBD1	NA
TGTGCCAGCAGCTTGGGTGGCGCACCCATCCAAGAGACCCAGTACTTC	CASSLGGAPIQETQYF	TRBV5-4	TRBJ2-5	NA	NA
TGTGCCATCAGTGAGTCTTTTAGGACGGTCTATGGCTACACCTTC	CAISESFRTVYGYTF	TRBV10-3	TRBJ1-2	NA	many
TGTGCCAGCAGCTCCAGACTAGCGGGAGTCGGTGAGCAGTTCTTC	CASSSRLAGVGEQFF	TRBV7-3	TRBJ2-1	TRBD2	NA
TGTGCCAGCAGCCCTCCTAGCGGGAGCCCATCGAACACCGGGGAGCTGTTTTTT	CASSPPSGSPSNTGELFF	TRBV13	TRBJ2-2	TRBD2	NA
TGCGCCAGCAGCCAAGTATACTGGCAGAGCCTTTCCTCTGGAAACACCATATATTTT	CASSQVYWQSLSSGNTIYF	TRBV4-3	TRBJ1-3	NA	NA
TGTGCCAGCAATCACCTAGCGGCATCAACCTACGAGCAGTACTTC	CASNHLAASTYEQYF	TRBV6-1	TRBJ2-7	TRBD2	NA
TGTGCCAGCAGCTTGATCGGGGGGTCAGCGGGGGAAGAGACCCAGTACTTC	CASSLIGGSAGEETQYF	TRBV7-6	TRBJ2-5	TRBD2	NA